This T cell receptor beta chain emerged from a study of blood T cell repertoires in COVID-19. Overall study context: Acute and convalescent COVID-19 specimens originated in the United States, Italy and Spain. T cells, B-cell-depleted T cells, or PBMCs supplied cDNA or gDNA.

V gave up 9 bases and J gave up 6 bases; unmatched junction bases: 19. The CDR3 length is 17 residues. The germline gives CDR1 LNHDA, CDR2 SQIVND (reference sequence). Study processing details: Reference gene primers were amplified, and this amplification served to estimate nucleated cell counts. Assay used: immunoSEQ multiplex PCR; TCRdb lists only in-frame clones, some missing. The V and J calls and clone size come from that table; D and trimming were worked out from the DNA. The data contain about 160,000 clones, 65% to 80% of them singletons. The TCR originated in a man aged 55-75 years with acute or convalescent COVID-19. The chain is built from TRBV19 and TRBJ1-5; TRBD1 matches at 8 bases. The sample taken for sequencing was peripheral blood. This CDR3 reads CASRPYRTGQPSQPQHF. The CDR3 nucleotides read TGTGCCAGCCGACCATATCGGACAGGGCAGCCGAGTCAGCCCCAGCATTTT.